These 14 T cell receptor beta chains share one sample of origin, sequenced in a study of blood T cell repertoires in COVID-19. Assay: immunoSEQ multiplex PCR; the TCRdb copy retains only in-frame clones and omits some. This sample has 140,000 or so clones; approximately 85% occur once, and the top ten carry about 2.9%. Sequencing was done on a sample of peripheral blood. These receptors all stem from a man between 50 and 59 years old with acute or convalescent COVID-19.

The V and J genes are TRBV30 and TRBJ1-1; D is undetermined. The CDR3 consists of 15 residues. The V end was cut by 0 bases, the J end by 7 bases, with 18 bases between. CDR1 is GTSNPN, CDR2 SVGIG, per germline (reference sequence). The CDR3 nucleotides read TGTGCCTGGAGTGTATTGGGCAATCCTGGCGTTGAAGCTTTCTTT. Its protein is CAWSVLGNPGVEAFF.

CDR3 region: CASIELMRGVDGYTF. The DNA for the CDR3 is TGTGCCAGCATCGAACTGATGCGGGGCGTGGATGGCTACACCTTC. The chain combines TRBV6-5 with TRBJ1-2; TRBD1 is a possible D gene (5 bases). Trimming took 7 bases from V and 6 from J, leaving 21 bases between them. CDR3 length: 15 amino acids. Germline values: CDR1 MNHEY, CDR2 SVGAGI.

The chain recombines TRBV9 with TRBJ1-1; a weak D match, TRBD1 (6 bases). The CDR3 is 16 amino acids. V lost 2 bases and J lost 4, with 18 bases in between. Per germline, CDR1 SGDLS and CDR2 YYNGEE. The CDR3 bases are TGTGCCAGCAGCGTTGCCCCGGGACAAAGGAGCACTGAAGCTTTCTTT. Amino acid sequence: CASSVAPGQRSTEAFF.

This sequence joins TRBV6-5 and TRBJ1-3; D gene ambiguous. The CDR3 loop spans 14 amino acids. Trimming removed 6 bases from V and 4 bases from J, with 13 bases in between. The V gene's germline CDR1 is MNHEY and CDR2 SVGAGI. CDR3 DNA sequence: TGTGCCAGCAGGATTGACAATTTAGGAAACACCATATATTTT. Translated: CASRIDNLGNTIYF.

The chain employs TRBV7-3 and TRBJ1-3; no clear D gene. The CDR3 contains 13 residues. CDR1 is SGHTA, CDR2 FQGTGA, per germline. The ends were cut back, 10 bases at V and 0 bases at J, with 10 bases in the middle. CDR3 sequence (DNA): TGTGCCACCGCGAGGGCCTCTGGAAACACCATATATTTT. It is translated as CATARASGNTIYF.

This rearrangement joins TRBV19 to TRBJ2-6, with 9 positions matching TRBD1. The trim removed 4 bases at V and 0 bases at J, leaving 4 bases unmatched. CDR1 is LNHDA and CDR2 is SQIVND in the germline V gene (reference sequence). The CDR3 is 17 amino acids. CDR3 nucleotides: TGTGCCAGTAGTACCGGGACAGGGTTCTCTGGGGCCAACGTCCTGACTTTC. Translation gives CASSTGTGFSGANVLTF.

This clone was recorded once. The J gene is TRBJ1-2, the V gene TRBV9; D may be TRBD1 (5 bases). Germline V CDR1 and CDR2: SGDLS, YYNGEE. CDR3 length: 14 amino acids. V was pared by 0 bases and J by 0 bases, with 6 bases between. The CDR3 region is CASSVGQTNYGYTF. The CDR3 DNA follows: TGTGCCAGCAGCGTAGGACAGACTAACTATGGCTACACCTTC.

The V and J genes are TRBV11-2 and TRBJ2-2; D not certain. Trimming cost V 0 bases and J 6 bases, with 5 bases left between them. The CDR3 loop spans 13 amino acids. Germline CDR1 SGHAT, CDR2 FQNNGV. The CDR3 DNA reads as TGTGCCAGCAGCTTAGATCTTGCCGGGGAGCTGTTTTTT. This codes for CASSLDLAGELFF.

This clone was picked up a small number of times. The V call is TRBV18, the J call TRBJ1-2; D gene uncertain. The V gene's germline CDR1 is KGHSH and CDR2 LQKENI. The V end lost 2 bases, the J end lost 6 bases, and 7 bases lay between the germline ends. CDR3 length: 12 amino acids. This chain's CDR3 is CASSPSGDGYTF. Here the CDR3 DNA reads TGTGCCAGCTCACCATCCGGAGATGGCTACACCTTC.

The chain carries TRBV24-1 and TRBJ1-2, with unresolved D. V was clipped by 5 bases and J by 3 bases, with 9 bases between them. Germline V gene data show CDR1 as KGHDR and CDR2 as SFDVKD. The CDR3 totals 13 residues. This CDR3 is CATSGTDYYGYTF. CDR3 nucleotides: TGTGCCACCAGTGGGACGGACTACTATGGCTACACCTTC.

The chain is built from TRBV9 and TRBJ2-7, with a weak D call TRBD2 (5 bases). Germline CDR1 and CDR2: SGDLS and YYNGEE. The CDR3 is 15 residues long. V lost 3 bases, J lost 0 bases, and 13 bases lay in between. CDR3 sequence (DNA): TGTGCCAGCAGCGCGCCGGGATCCAGCTCCTACGAGCAGTACTTC. Translated: CASSAPGSSSYEQYF.

This rearrangement joins TRBV28 to TRBJ1-6; 9 bases agree with TRBD1. The CDR3 runs 15 residues. The V gene's germline CDR1 is MDHEN and CDR2 SYDVKM. Trimming removed 6 bases from V and 7 bases from J; junction bases left unmatched: 7. As DNA, the CDR3 is TGTGCCAGCAGGAAACCGGGACAGGGCAATTCACCCCTCCACTTT. Its translation: CASRKPGQGNSPLHF. The complete variable domain, with remaining parts taken from reference TRBV28 and TRBJ1-6, reads DVKVTQSSRYLVKRTGEKVFLECVQDMDHENMFWYRQDPGLGLRLIYFSYDVKMKEKGDIPEGYSVSREKKERFSLILESASTNQTSMYLCASRKPGQGNSPLHFGNGTRLTVT.

A few counts support this clone. The chain combines TRBV19 with TRBJ2-2, with TRBD2 matching over 8 bases. This CDR3 region has 16 residues. V shed 3 bases and J 5 bases; nucleotides not matched to a gene: 8. The germline V gene encodes CDR1 LNHDA and CDR2 SQIVND (reference sequence). The CDR3 region has the DNA TGTGCCAGTAGTATCGTCGGGGGGGAGTATACCGGGGAGCTGTTTTTT. Translating it yields CASSIVGGEYTGELFF.

This chain connects TRBV19 to TRBJ1-5; 11 bases agree with TRBD1. The CDR3 contains 14 residues. Germline assignment: CDR1 LNHDA and CDR2 SQIVND (reference sequence). Unmatched junction bases numbered 1, after V lost 4 bases and J lost 5 bases. Here the CDR3 DNA reads TGTGCCAGTAGTAGGACAGGGGGCGATCAGCCCCAGCATTTT. This codes for CASSRTGGDQPQHF.